Listed below are T cell receptor beta chains from one sample, sequenced in a study of T cells in Graves' hyperthyroidism and ophthalmopathy. MiXCR, run by TCRdb on the multiplex PCR reads, gives a single entry per CDR3 protein. In the table there are hundreds of thousands of distinct CDR3 sequences, roughly 15% of which are singletons. Sequencing used blood. The origin of the receptors is a woman aged 40 to 50 with Graves' ophthalmopathy. Each CDR3 is given with its conserved first and last residue.

V gene: TRBV19; CDR3 protein: CASSTPPGDNTEAFF
V gene: TRBV10-3; CDR3 protein: CAISERQGERGYTF
V gene: TRBV7-9; CDR3 protein: CASSSLTGFSPGYTF
V gene: TRBV28; CDR3 protein: CASRPGHQSEQYF
V gene: TRBV6-1; CDR3 protein: CASSEWLSYEQYF
V gene: TRBV11-3; CDR3 protein: CASSPRTGLSYEQYF
V gene: TRBV6-2/TRBV6-3; CDR3 protein: CASSYSPPVYGTTNTEAFF
V gene: TRBV7-9; CDR3 protein: CASSYSGRGKETQYF
V gene: TRBV12-3/TRBV12-4; CDR3 protein: CASRPWEFDEQYF
V gene: TRBV4-1; CDR3 protein: CASSQRRTNHPQHF
V gene: TRBV9; CDR3 protein: CASSAGGTESAEQYF
V gene: TRBV11-2; CDR3 protein: CASSSYTTSNYEQYF
V gene: TRBV4-1; CDR3 protein: CASSQGYDTYEQYF
V gene: TRBV2; CDR3 protein: CASRSRPNTGELFF
V gene: TRBV27; CDR3 protein: CASSPRRTGTSYEQYF
V gene: TRBV7-9; CDR3 protein: CASSLQGSLAKNIQYF
V gene: TRBV19; CDR3 protein: CASTTTGGRDQPQHF
V gene: TRBV28; CDR3 protein: CASTQPGTGSYEQYF
V gene: TRBV2; CDR3 protein: CASSGQGLETQYF
V gene: TRBV30; CDR3 protein: CAWIPGGVGEQYF
V gene: TRBV2; CDR3 protein: CASREWAVQETQYF
V gene: TRBV28; CDR3 protein: CASIHYRGTEAFF
V gene: TRBV6-5; CDR3 protein: CASNFIGNEQYF
V gene: TRBV20-1; CDR3 protein: CSVRRRGLLAGPYEQYF
V gene: TRBV2; CDR3 protein: CASKGQGGYGYTF
V gene: TRBV28; CDR3 protein: CASTVSYNSPLHF
V gene: TRBV7-8; CDR3 protein: CASSFLQAGEETQYF
V gene: TRBV6-5; CDR3 protein: CASCRPEGTYEQYF
V gene: TRBV19; CDR3 protein: CASSRDREGTEAFF
V gene: TRBV6-5; CDR3 protein: CASSYSSTALSYEQYF
V gene: TRBV30; CDR3 protein: CAWGEIYEQYF
V gene: TRBV29-1; CDR3 protein: CSVGGSSYEQYF
V gene: TRBV6-1; CDR3 protein: CASSEGWEGLKAFF
V gene: TRBV6-2/TRBV6-3; CDR3 protein: CASSSTRQGSYEQYF
V gene: TRBV4-2; CDR3 protein: CASSQGQGLNTEAFF
V gene: TRBV12-3/TRBV12-4; CDR3 protein: CASSFFGEQETQYF
V gene: TRBV4-1; CDR3 protein: CASSQAAGGGMNTEAFF
V gene: TRBV6-1; CDR3 protein: CASSPGRDSSAEAFF
V gene: TRBV12-3/TRBV12-4; CDR3 protein: CASSWGGQRYEQYF